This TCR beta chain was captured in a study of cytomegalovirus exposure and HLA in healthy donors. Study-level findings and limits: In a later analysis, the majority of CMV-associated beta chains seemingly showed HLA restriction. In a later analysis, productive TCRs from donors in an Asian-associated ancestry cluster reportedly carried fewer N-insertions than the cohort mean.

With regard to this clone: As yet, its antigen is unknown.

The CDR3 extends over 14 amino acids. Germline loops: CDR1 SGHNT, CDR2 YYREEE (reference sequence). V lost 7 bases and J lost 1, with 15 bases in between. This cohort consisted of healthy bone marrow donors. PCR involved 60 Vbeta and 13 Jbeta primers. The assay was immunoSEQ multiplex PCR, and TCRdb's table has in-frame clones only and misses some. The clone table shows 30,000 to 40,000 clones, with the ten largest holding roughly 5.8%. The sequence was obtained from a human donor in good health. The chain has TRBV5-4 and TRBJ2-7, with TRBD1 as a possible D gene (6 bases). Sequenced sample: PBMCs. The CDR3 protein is CASGARDTSYEQYF. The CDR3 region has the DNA TGTGCCAGCGGGGCCCGGGACACTTCCTACGAGCAGTACTTC.